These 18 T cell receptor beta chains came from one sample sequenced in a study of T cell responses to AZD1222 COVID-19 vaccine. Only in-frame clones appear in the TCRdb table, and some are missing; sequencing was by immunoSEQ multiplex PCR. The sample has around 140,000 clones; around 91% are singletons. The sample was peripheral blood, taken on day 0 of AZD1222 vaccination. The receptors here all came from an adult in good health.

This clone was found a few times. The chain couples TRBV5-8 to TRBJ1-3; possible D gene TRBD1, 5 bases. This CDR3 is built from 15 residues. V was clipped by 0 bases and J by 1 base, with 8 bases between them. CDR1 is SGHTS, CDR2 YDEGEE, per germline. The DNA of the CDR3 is TGTGCCAGCAGCTTGGTGCAGGGTTCTGGAAACACCATATATTTT. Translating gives CASSLVQGSGNTIYF.

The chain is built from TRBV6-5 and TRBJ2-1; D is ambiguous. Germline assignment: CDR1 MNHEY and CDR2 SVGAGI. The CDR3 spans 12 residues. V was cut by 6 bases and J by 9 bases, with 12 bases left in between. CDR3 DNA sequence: TGTGCCAGCAGCCTCAGCCGGGTTGAGCAGTTCTTC. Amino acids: CASSLSRVEQFF.

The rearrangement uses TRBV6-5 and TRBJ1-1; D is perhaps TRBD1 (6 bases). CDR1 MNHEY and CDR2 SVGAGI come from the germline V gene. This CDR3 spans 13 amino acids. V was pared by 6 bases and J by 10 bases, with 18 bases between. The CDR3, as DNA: TGTGCCAGCAGACGGGGGCTGACTCCCCGAGCTTTCTTT. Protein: CASRRGLTPRAFF.

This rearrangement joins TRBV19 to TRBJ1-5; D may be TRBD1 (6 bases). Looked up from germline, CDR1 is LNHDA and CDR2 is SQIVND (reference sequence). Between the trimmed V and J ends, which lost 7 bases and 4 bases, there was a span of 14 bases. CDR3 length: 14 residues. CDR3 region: CASTSAGANQPQHF. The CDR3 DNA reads TGTGCCAGTACCTCAGCGGGGGCTAATCAGCCCCAGCATTTT.

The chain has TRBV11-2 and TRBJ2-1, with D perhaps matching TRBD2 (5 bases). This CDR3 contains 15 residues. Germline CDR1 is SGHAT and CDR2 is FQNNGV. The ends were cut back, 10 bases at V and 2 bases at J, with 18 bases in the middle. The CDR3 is CAIQLPEVTYNEQFF. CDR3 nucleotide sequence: TGTGCCATCCAGCTACCGGAGGTAACCTACAATGAGCAGTTCTTC.

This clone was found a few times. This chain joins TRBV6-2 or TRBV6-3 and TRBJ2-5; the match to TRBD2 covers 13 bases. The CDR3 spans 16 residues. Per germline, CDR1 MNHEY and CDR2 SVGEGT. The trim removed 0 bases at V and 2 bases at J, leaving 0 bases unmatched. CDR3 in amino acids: CASSYSGLAGQETQYF. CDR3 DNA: TGTGCCAGCAGTTACTCGGGACTAGCGGGGCAAGAGACCCAGTACTTC.

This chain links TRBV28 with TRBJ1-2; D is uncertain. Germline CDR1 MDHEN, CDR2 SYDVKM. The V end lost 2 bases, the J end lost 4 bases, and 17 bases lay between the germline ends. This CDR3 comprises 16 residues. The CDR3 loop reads CASSLNSSPKGYGYTF. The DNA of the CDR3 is TGTGCCAGCAGTTTAAACAGCTCCCCTAAAGGCTATGGCTACACCTTC.

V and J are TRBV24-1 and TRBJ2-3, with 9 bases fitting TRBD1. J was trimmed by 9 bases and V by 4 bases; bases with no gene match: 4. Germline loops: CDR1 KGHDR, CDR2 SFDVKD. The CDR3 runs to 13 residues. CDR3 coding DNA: TGTGCCACCAGTGACTGGGGACAGGGAACGCAGTATTTT. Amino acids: CATSDWGQGTQYF.

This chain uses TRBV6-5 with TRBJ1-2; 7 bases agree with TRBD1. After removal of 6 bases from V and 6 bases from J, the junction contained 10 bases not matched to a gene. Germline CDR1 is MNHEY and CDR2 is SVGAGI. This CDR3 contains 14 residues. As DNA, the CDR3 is TGTGCCAGCAGCGCGACCCTGACAGGGCATGGCTACACCTTC. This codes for CASSATLTGHGYTF.

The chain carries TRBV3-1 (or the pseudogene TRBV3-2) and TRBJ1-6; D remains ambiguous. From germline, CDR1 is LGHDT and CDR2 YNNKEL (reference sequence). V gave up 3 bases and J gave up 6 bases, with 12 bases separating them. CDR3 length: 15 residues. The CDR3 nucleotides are TGTGCCAGCAGCCAGGGGTCTGGACCTAATTCACCCCTCCACTTT. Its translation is CASSQGSGPNSPLHF.

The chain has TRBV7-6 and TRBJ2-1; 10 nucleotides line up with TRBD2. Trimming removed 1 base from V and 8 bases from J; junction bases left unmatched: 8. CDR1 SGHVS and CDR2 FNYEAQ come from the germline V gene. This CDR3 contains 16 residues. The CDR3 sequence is CASSLVRLAGVDEQFF. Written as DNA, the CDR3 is TGTGCCAGCAGCTTAGTCCGGCTAGCGGGGGTGGATGAGCAGTTCTTC. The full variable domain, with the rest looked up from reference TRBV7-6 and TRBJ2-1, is GAGVSQSPRYKVTKRGQDVALRCDPISGHVSLYWYRQALGQGPEFLTYFNYEAQQDKSGLPNDRFSAERPEGSISTLTIQRTEQRDSAMYRCASSLVRLAGVDEQFFGPGTRLTVL.

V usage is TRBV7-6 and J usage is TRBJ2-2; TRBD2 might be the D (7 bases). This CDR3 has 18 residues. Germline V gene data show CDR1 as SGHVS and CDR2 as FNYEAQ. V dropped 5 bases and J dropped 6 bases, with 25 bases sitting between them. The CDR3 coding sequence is TGTGCCAGCAGCCGCCAGCTCCGTCGGGGGGCCAATCCCGGGGAGCTGTTTTTT. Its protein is CASSRQLRRGANPGELFF.

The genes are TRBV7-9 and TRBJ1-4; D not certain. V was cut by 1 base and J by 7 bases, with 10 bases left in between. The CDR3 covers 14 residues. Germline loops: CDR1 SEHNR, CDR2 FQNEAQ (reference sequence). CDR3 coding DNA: TGTGCCAGCAGCTTAGGGAGTTGGGGTGAAAAACTGTTTTTT. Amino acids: CASSLGSWGEKLFF.

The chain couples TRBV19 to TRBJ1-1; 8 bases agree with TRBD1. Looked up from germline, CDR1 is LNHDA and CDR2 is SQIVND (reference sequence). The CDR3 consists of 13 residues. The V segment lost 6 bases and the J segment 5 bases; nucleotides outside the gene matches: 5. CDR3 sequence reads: CASRGQGATEAFF. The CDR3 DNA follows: TGTGCCAGTAGGGGGCAGGGGGCTACTGAAGCTTTCTTT.

The CDR3 here is CASSYTQNTEAFF. The CDR3 nucleotides are TGTGCCAGCAGTTACACACAGAACACTGAAGCTTTCTTT. The chain couples TRBV6-5 to TRBJ1-1; the D is unclear. The germline CDR1 and CDR2 sequences are MNHEY and SVGAGI. Deletions cut 2 bases from V and 1 base from J, with 5 bases between. The CDR3 runs to 13 residues.

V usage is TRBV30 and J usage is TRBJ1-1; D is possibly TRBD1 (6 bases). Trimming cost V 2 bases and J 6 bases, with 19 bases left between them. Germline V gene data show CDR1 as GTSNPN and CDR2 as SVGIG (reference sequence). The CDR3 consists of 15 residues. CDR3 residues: CAWSMAPGARAEAFF. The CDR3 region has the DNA TGTGCCTGGAGTATGGCCCCAGGGGCTAGGGCTGAAGCTTTCTTT. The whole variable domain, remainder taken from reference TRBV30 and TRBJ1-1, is SQTIHQWPATLVQPVGSPLSLECTVEGTSNPNLYWYRQAAGRGLQLLFYSVGIGQISSEVPQNLSASRPQDRQFILSSKKLLLSDSGFYLCAWSMAPGARAEAFFGQGTRLTVV.

DNA of the CDR3: TGTGCCAGCAGCCTAGATACCCGAGCTTTCTTT. It specifies CASSLDTRAFF. V gene TRBV12-3 or TRBV12-4 combines with J gene TRBJ1-1, with D unresolved. The CDR3 is 11 amino acids. Trimming stripped 6 bases from V and 10 bases from J, with 12 bases between.

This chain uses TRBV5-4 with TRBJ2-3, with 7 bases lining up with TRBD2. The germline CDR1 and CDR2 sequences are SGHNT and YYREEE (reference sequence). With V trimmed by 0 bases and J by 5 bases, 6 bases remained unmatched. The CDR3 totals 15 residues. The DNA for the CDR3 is TGTGCCAGCAGCTTGGAGTTAGCGGGCCAAGATACGCAGTATTTT. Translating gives CASSLELAGQDTQYF.